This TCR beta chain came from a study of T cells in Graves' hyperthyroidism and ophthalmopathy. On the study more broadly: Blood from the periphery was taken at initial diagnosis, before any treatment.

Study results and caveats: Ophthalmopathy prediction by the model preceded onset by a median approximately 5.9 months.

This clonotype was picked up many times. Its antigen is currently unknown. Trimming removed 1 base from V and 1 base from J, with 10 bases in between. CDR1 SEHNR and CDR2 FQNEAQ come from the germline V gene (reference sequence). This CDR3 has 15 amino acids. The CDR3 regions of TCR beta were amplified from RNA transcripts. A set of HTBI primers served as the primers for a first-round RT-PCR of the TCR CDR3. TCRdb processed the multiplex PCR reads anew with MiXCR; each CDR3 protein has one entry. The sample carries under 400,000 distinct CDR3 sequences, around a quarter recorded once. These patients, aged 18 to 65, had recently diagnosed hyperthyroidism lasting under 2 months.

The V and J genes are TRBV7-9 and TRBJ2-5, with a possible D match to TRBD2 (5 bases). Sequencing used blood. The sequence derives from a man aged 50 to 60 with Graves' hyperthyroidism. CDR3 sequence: CASSLGGPFQETQYF. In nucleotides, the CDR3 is TGTGCCAGCAGCTTAGGAGGGCCGTTCCAAGAGACCCAGTACTTC.